What follows are 23 T cell receptor beta chains derived from one specimen sequenced in a study of cytomegalovirus exposure and HLA in healthy donors. Amplification used 60 Vbeta primers and 13 Jbeta primers. TCRdb's copy holds only in-frame clones and misses some; the assay was immunoSEQ multiplex PCR. This table holds about 100,000 clones, 81% found once. Sequencing used PBMCs. Receptor source: a woman aged 70-85 years in good health and CMV-seropositive.

The J gene is TRBJ2-7, the V gene TRBV28; D perhaps matches TRBD2 (6 bases). The ends were cut back, 4 bases at V and 0 bases at J, with 25 bases in the middle. The germline V gene has CDR1 MDHEN and CDR2 SYDVKM. CDR3 length: 19 amino acids. CDR3 nucleotide sequence: TGTGCCAGCAGTTCCCGCCTCGGGACTCCCGGACGGGCCTCCTACGAGCAGTACTTC. Its translation: CASSSRLGTPGRASYEQYF.

This clone was observed a few times. The chain has TRBV5-6 and TRBJ2-6; D ambiguous. The germline gives CDR1 SGHDT, CDR2 YYEEEE. V lost 0 bases and J lost 0, with 4 bases in between. The CDR3 is 15 amino acids. CDR3: CASSLVSSGANVLTF. CDR3 sequence (DNA): TGTGCCAGCAGCTTGGTGAGCTCTGGGGCCAACGTCCTGACTTTC.

The chain employs TRBV18 and TRBJ2-1; perhaps TRBD2 as D (5 bases). CDR1 is KGHSH and CDR2 is LQKENI in the germline V gene. The CDR3 is 16 amino acids. Trimming removed 0 bases from V and 6 bases from J, with 15 bases in between. In nucleotides, the CDR3 is TGTGCCAGCTCACCACCCTCGGGGTTGGCTGGCAATGAGCAGTTCTTC. This codes for CASSPPSGLAGNEQFF.

Only a few counts were recorded for this clone. The J gene is TRBJ1-5, the V gene TRBV19, with D possibly matching TRBD1 (5 bases). Trimming took 8 bases from V and 5 from J, leaving 13 bases between them. CDR1 is LNHDA and CDR2 is SQIVND in the germline V gene (reference sequence). The CDR3 runs to 13 residues. CDR3 protein: CASRQFPDQPQHF. CDR3 in DNA: TGTGCCAGTCGACAGTTTCCGGATCAGCCCCAGCATTTT.

This clone was observed once. V gene TRBV11-2 combines with J gene TRBJ1-1; D perhaps matches TRBD1 (6 bases). V lost 2 bases, J lost 4 bases, and 8 bases lay in between. CDR3 size: 13 residues. Per the germline V gene, CDR1 is SGHAT and CDR2 is FQNNGV. This CDR3 reads CASSLSGVTEAFF. The CDR3 DNA reads TGTGCCAGCAGCTTATCAGGGGTCACTGAAGCTTTCTTT.

This clone has only a few counts. V usage is TRBV19 and J usage is TRBJ1-2; 8 bases map to TRBD1. J was trimmed by 2 bases and V by 5 bases; bases with no gene match: 4. The germline CDR1 and CDR2 sequences are LNHDA and SQIVND (reference sequence). CDR3 length: 14 amino acids. The chain's CDR3 is CASSLGQGNYGYTF. The DNA for the CDR3 is TGTGCCAGTAGTCTCGGACAGGGAAACTATGGCTACACCTTC.

This sequence joins TRBV5-5 and TRBJ2-7; a weak D match, TRBD1 (6 bases). V was trimmed by 0 bases and J by 5 bases, leaving 12 bases between them. Per the germline V gene, CDR1 is SGHKS and CDR2 is YYEKEE (reference sequence). The CDR3 sequence is 14 residues long. The CDR3 region is CASSLGNRVNEQYF. CDR3 bases: TGTGCCAGCAGCTTGGGAAACAGGGTCAACGAGCAGTACTTC.

CDR3: CASSIKAGGKSDTQYF. The CDR3 coding sequence is TGTGCCAGTAGTATCAAGGCAGGGGGCAAGTCAGATACGCAGTATTTT. This sequence joins TRBV19 and TRBJ2-3; 8 bases align to TRBD1. Trimming took 3 bases from V and 4 from J; bases not matched to a gene: 9. Germline CDR1 LNHDA, CDR2 SQIVND (reference sequence). The CDR3 is 16 residues long.

The rearrangement links TRBV5-1 to TRBJ2-5; 9 bases align to TRBD2. The J call may be incorrect, as the DNA end agrees better with TRBJ2-7. Germline CDR1 reads SGHRS; CDR2 reads YFSETQ. The CDR3 totals 16 residues. Here the CDR3 reads CASSLAQGGRADEQYF. DNA for the CDR3: TGCGCCAGCAGCTTGGCCCAAGGCGGGAGGGCCGACGAGCAGTACTTC.

J is TRBJ2-7 and V is TRBV7-9; D is uncertain. CDR1 is SEHNR and CDR2 is FQNEAQ in the germline V gene (reference sequence). V was pared by 0 bases and J by 4 bases, with 19 bases between. The CDR3 totals 17 residues. The CDR3 nucleotides read TGTGCCAGCAGCTTAGCGCTATCGGCAGGAAGCCTTTACGAGCAGTACTTC. This codes for CASSLALSAGSLYEQYF.

V and J are TRBV2 and TRBJ1-1; no firm D call. Trimming cost V 5 bases and J 4 bases, with 14 bases left between them. The CDR3 loop spans 14 amino acids. Germline CDR1 and CDR2: SNHLY and FYNNEI. The chain's CDR3 is CASSLYTPGTEAFF. CDR3 sequence (DNA): TGTGCCAGCAGTCTATACACTCCGGGCACTGAAGCTTTCTTT.

A single count supports this clone. This chain joins TRBV9 and TRBJ2-3; 8 nucleotides match TRBD1. The J segment lost 0 bases and the V segment lost 4 bases, leaving 4 bases of the junction unmatched. CDR3 length equals 15 residues. Germline-derived CDR1 and CDR2 are SGDLS and YYNGEE. CDR3: CASSPDRASTDTQYF. For the CDR3, the DNA is TGTGCCAGCAGCCCGGACAGGGCTAGCACAGATACGCAGTATTTT.

This chain connects TRBV7-3 to TRBJ1-1; D not resolved. Trimming stripped 2 bases from V and 1 base from J, with 5 bases between. CDR1 is SGHTA and CDR2 is FQGTGA in the germline V gene. This CDR3 has 13 residues. CDR3 in DNA: TGTGCCAGCAGCTTAGAGAGGAACACTGAAGCTTTCTTT. As protein: CASSLERNTEAFF.

V is TRBV30 and J is TRBJ2-7; no clear D gene. The CDR3 has 12 residues. Trimming shortened V by 3 bases and J by 0 bases, and 6 bases separated the two germline ends. The germline CDR1 and CDR2 sequences are GTSNPN and SVGIG (reference sequence). CDR3 sequence reads: CAWSASSYEQYF. The CDR3 coding sequence is TGTGCCTGGAGCGCGTCCTCCTACGAGCAGTACTTC. The full variable domain, completed using reference TRBV30 and TRBJ2-7, is SQTIHQWPATLVQPVGSPLSLECTVEGTSNPNLYWYRQAAGRGLQLLFYSVGIGQISSEVPQNLSASRPQDRQFILSSKKLLLSDSGFYLCAWSASSYEQYFGPGTRLTVT.

The chain recombines TRBV14 with TRBJ2-1, with TRBD2 identical over 7 bases. This CDR3 comprises 15 residues. Losses at the gene ends were 4 bases for V and 0 bases for J; bases not matched to a gene: 3. Germline values: CDR1 SGHDN, CDR2 FVKESK. The DNA for the CDR3 is TGTGCCAGCAGCCCGCGGGAGACCTCCTACAATGAGCAGTTCTTC. Protein product: CASSPRETSYNEQFF.

There are a few counts of this clone. This rearrangement joins TRBV7-6 to TRBJ2-7, with D unclear. Germline CDR1 SGHVS, CDR2 FNYEAQ. This CDR3 contains 14 residues. The ends were cut back, 5 bases at V and 0 bases at J, with 11 bases in the middle. CDR3 loop: CASSATLSSYEQYF. In DNA form, the CDR3 reads TGTGCCAGCAGCGCGACATTGAGCTCCTACGAGCAGTACTTC.

The V call is TRBV19, the J call TRBJ2-4; perhaps TRBD2 as D (6 bases). Trimming removed 5 bases at V and 8 bases at J, with 19 bases between. CDR1 and CDR2 from the germline V gene are LNHDA and SQIVND (reference sequence). The CDR3 extends over 15 amino acids. CDR3 in DNA: TGTGCCAGTAGTTTGGTCGTTGGGGGAGGCTACATTCAGTACTTC. It is translated as CASSLVVGGGYIQYF.

The gene calls are TRBV4-3 and TRBJ1-1; possible D gene TRBD1, 6 bases. CDR1 and CDR2 from the germline V gene are LGHNA and YSLEER. V was clipped by 0 bases and J by 6 bases, with 20 bases between them. The CDR3 contains 17 residues. CDR3 loop: CASSQDLLTGGRAEAFF. CDR3 sequence (DNA): TGCGCCAGCAGCCAAGACCTTTTGACAGGAGGGAGGGCTGAAGCTTTCTTT.

This clone came up a few times. V is TRBV21-1 and J is TRBJ2-7; the table assigns TRBD1, which was not confirmed against the DNA. TRBV21-1 is noted as a pseudogene. The CDR3 sequence is 13 residues long. This CDR3 is CASSTFWHYEQYF. The CDR3, as DNA: TGTGCCAGCAGCACTTTCTGGCACTACGAGCAGTACTTC.

The sample holds a few counts of this clone. The V call is TRBV27, the J call TRBJ2-7; tentatively, D is TRBD1 (6 bases). The CDR3 is made up of 13 amino acids. Deletions cut 5 bases from V and 6 bases from J, with 14 bases between. The germline gives CDR1 MNHEY, CDR2 SMNVEV (reference sequence). Written as DNA, the CDR3 is TGTGCCAGCAGTGCTACAGGGTGGAGCGAGCAGTACTTC. It encodes CASSATGWSEQYF.

This clone was seen once. The chain links TRBV7-8 to TRBJ2-1; 7 bases are a match to TRBD1. This CDR3 is 16 amino acids long. In germline, CDR1 is SGHVS, CDR2 FQNEAQ. J gave up 0 bases and V 1 base, and 3 bases lay outside the gene matches. The CDR3, as DNA: TGTGCCAGCAGCTTAGGAGGGGGCCACTCCTACAATGAGCAGTTCTTC. Its translation is CASSLGGGHSYNEQFF.

This chain links TRBV5-4 with TRBJ2-7; D not resolved. Per the germline V gene, CDR1 is SGHNT and CDR2 is YYREEE (reference sequence). CDR3 size: 14 residues. V lost 2 bases and J 0 bases, leaving 9 bases between the germline ends. CDR3: CASSFTPSSYEQYF. DNA for the CDR3: TGTGCCAGCAGCTTTACCCCTAGCTCCTACGAGCAGTACTTC.

V usage is TRBV11-2 and J usage is TRBJ1-4; TRBD1 matches at 7 bases. Unmatched junction bases numbered 4, after V lost 3 bases and J lost 3 bases. The germline gives CDR1 SGHAT, CDR2 FQNNGV. CDR3 length: 15 amino acids. The CDR3 loop reads CASSFNRGPNEKLFF. For the CDR3, the DNA is TGTGCCAGCAGCTTCAACAGGGGCCCTAATGAAAAACTGTTTTTT.